This TCR beta chain was recorded in a study of monozygotic twins with inflammatory bowel disease. This CDR3 region has 17 residues. Germline-derived CDR1 and CDR2 are MNHEY and SVGAGI. Each TCR library consumed about 3,700 ng of total RNA. TCRdb processed the 5' RACE reads again and assigns one entry to each CDR3 protein, with no DNA. The sample data list about 380,000 distinct CDR3 sequences. The receptor was isolated from a human donor with ulcerative colitis or Crohn's disease, or a healthy co-twin of an affected twin (not recorded which). The sequencing input was blood. The chain is built from TRBV6-5 and TRBJ1-2; the D gene TCRdb calls, TRBD1, cannot be checked with no DNA. CDR3 in amino acids: CASSYSQTGWLDYGYTF.